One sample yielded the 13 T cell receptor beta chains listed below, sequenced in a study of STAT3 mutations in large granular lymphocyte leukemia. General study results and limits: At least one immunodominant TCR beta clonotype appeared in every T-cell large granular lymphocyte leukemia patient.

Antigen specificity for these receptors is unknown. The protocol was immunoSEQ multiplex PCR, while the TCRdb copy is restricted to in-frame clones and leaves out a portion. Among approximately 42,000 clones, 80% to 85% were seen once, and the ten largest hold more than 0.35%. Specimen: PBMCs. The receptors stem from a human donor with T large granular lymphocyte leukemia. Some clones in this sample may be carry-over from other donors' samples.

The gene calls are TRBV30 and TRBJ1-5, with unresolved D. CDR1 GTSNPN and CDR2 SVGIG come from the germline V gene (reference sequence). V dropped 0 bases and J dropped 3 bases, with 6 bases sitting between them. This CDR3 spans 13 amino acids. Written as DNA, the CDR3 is TGTGCCTGGAGTGTCATACACAATCAGCCCCAGCATTTT. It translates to CAWSVIHNQPQHF.

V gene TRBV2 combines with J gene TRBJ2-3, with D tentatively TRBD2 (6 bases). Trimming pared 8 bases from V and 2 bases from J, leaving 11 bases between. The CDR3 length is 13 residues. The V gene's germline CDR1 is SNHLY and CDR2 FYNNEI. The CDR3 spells CASGRDSTDTQYF. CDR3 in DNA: TGTGCCAGCGGTAGGGACTCCACAGATACGCAGTATTTT.

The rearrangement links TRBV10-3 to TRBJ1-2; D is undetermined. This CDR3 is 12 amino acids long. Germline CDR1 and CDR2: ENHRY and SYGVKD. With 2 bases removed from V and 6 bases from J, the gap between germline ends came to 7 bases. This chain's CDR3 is CAISEGIDGYTF. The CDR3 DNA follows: TGTGCCATCAGTGAGGGAATCGATGGCTACACCTTC.

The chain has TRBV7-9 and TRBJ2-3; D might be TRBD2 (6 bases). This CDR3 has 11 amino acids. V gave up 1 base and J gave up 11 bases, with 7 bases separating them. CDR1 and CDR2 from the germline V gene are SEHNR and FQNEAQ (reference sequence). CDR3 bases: TGTGCCAGCAGCTTAGGGAGGGGGCAGTATTTT. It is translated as CASSLGRGQYF.

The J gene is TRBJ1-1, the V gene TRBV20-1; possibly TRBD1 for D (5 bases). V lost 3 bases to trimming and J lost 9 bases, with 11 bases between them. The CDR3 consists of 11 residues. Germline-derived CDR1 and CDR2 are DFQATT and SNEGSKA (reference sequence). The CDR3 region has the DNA TGCAGTGCTAGGTACAGGTCCCAAGCTTTCTTT. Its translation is CSARYRSQAFF.

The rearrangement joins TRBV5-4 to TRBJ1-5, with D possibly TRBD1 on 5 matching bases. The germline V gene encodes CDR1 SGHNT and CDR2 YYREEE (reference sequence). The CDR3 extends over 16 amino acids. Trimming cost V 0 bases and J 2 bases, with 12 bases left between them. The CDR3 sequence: CASSLGGPDGNQPQHF. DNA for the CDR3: TGTGCCAGCAGCTTGGGGGGCCCCGATGGCAATCAGCCCCAGCATTTT.

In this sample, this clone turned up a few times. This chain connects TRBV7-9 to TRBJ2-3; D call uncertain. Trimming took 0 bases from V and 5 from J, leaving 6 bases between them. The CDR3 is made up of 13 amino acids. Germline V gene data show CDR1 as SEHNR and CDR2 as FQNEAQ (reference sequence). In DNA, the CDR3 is TGTGCCAGCAGCTTAGCGGTAGAAGATACGCAGTATTTT. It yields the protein CASSLAVEDTQYF.

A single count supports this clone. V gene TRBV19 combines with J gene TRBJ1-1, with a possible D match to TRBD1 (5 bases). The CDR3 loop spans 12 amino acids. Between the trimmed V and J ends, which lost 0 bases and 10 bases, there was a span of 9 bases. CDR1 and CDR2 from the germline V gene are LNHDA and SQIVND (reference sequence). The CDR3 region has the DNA TGTGCCAGTAGTATAGATCAGGGATTAGCTTTCTTT. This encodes CASSIDQGLAFF.

The CDR3 protein is CASRAGRDTEAFF. The CDR3 DNA reads as TGTGCCAGCCGGGCGGGGAGGGACACTGAAGCTTTCTTT. The rearrangement joins TRBV2 to TRBJ1-1; D not certain. Germline CDR1 reads SNHLY; CDR2 reads FYNNEI. This CDR3 has 13 amino acids. V was pared by 8 bases and J by 3 bases, with 13 bases between.

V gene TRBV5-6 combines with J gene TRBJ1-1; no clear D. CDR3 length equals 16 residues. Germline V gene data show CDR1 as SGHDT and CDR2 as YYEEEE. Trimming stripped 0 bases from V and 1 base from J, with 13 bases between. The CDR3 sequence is CASSLGRWGRNTEAFF. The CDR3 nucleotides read TGTGCCAGCAGCTTGGGAAGGTGGGGTCGGAACACTGAAGCTTTCTTT.

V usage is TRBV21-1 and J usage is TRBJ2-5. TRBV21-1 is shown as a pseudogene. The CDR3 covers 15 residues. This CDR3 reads CASGRAREKKGTQYF. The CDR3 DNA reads TGTGCCAGCGGGCGGGCCAGGGAAAAAAAGGGGACCCAGTACTTC.

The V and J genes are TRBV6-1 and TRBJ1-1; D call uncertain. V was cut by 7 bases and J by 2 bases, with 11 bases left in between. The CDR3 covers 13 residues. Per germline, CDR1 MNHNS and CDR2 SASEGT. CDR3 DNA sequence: TGTGCCAGCACTATGAGGGTTAACACTGAAGCTTTCTTT. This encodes CASTMRVNTEAFF.

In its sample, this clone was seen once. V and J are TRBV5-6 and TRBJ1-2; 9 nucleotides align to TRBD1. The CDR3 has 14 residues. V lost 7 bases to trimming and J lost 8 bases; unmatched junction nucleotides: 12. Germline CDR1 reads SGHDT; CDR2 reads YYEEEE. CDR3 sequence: CASVEPGQGSGYTF. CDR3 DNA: TGTGCCAGCGTCGAACCGGGACAGGGAAGCGGCTACACCTTC.